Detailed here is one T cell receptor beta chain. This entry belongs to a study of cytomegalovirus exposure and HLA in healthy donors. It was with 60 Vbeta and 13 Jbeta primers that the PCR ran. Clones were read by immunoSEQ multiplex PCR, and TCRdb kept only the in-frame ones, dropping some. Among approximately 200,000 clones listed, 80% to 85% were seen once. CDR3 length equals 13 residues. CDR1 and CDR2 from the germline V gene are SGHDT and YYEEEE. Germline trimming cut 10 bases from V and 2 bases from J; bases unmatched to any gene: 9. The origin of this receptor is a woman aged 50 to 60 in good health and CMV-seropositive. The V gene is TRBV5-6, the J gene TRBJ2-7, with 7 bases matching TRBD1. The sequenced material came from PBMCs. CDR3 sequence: CAWQQGDTYEQYF. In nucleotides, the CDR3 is TGTGCCTGGCAGCAGGGGGACACCTACGAGCAGTACTTC. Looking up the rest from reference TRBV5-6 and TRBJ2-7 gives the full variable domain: DAGVTQSPTHLIKTRGQQVTLRCSPKSGHDTVSWYQQALGQGPQFIFQYYEEEERQRGNFPDRFSGHQFPNYSSELNVNALLLGDSALYLCAWQQGDTYEQYFGPGTRLTVT.